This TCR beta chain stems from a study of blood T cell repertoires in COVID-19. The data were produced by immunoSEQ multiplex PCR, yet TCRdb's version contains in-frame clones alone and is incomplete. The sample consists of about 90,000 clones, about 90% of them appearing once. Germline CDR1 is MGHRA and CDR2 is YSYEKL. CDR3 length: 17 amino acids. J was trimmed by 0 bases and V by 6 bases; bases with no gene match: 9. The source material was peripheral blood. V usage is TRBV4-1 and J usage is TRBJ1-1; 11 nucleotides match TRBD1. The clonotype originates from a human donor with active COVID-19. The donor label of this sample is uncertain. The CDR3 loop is CASSFSRTGGLNTEAFF. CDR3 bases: TGCGCCAGCAGTTTTAGCAGGACAGGGGGCCTGAACACTGAAGCTTTCTTT.